The 9 T cell receptor beta chains in this list originate from one sample, sequenced in a study of OX40 agonist ivuxolimab in advanced cancers. The method was immunoSEQ multiplex PCR; TCRdb's version includes in-frame clones alone and lacks a portion of them. The sample lists tens of thousands of clones; over 70% were seen once. The specimen was CD4+ or CD8+ T cells sorted from blood, collected in a trial of the OX40 agonist ivuxolimab. The receptors were sampled from an adult with an advanced solid tumor such as melanoma, head and neck, liver or kidney cancer.

The V and J genes are TRBV28 and TRBJ1-2; tentative D call: TRBD1 (5 bases). Trimming cost V 6 bases and J 5 bases, with 25 bases left between them. CDR1 is MDHEN, CDR2 SYDVKM, per germline. CDR3 size: 17 residues. CDR3 sequence reads: CASRGGFLGELRYGYTF. In DNA form, the CDR3 reads TGTGCCAGCAGGGGGGGTTTCTTGGGAGAATTGAGGTATGGCTACACCTTC.

This chain uses TRBV10-3 with TRBJ2-7; D gene unclear. CDR3 length: 15 amino acids. CDR1 ENHRY and CDR2 SYGVKD come from the germline V gene. V dropped 1 base and J dropped 1 base, with 11 bases sitting between them. CDR3 loop: CAISEFAGASYEQYF. The CDR3 region has the DNA TGTGCCATCAGTGAGTTTGCAGGAGCATCCTACGAGCAGTACTTC.

The gene calls are TRBV5-1 and TRBJ2-2, with D perhaps matching TRBD1 (5 bases). The germline gives CDR1 SGHRS, CDR2 YFSETQ. Trimming removed 4 bases from V and 0 bases from J, with 13 bases in between. This CDR3 comprises 16 residues. The DNA of the CDR3 is TGCGCCAGCAGCCTGCAGGGAACGGCGAACACCGGGGAGCTGTTTTTT. It codes for CASSLQGTANTGELFF.

The CDR3 DNA sequence: TGTGCCGGGTTGGAAGGGGGGGCAGGTAACTATGGCTACACCTTC. This encodes CAGLEGGAGNYGYTF. This chain joins TRBV6-1 and TRBJ1-2, with D tentatively TRBD1 (6 bases). The CDR3 runs 15 residues. CDR1 is MNHNS and CDR2 is SASEGT in the germline V gene. The V end lost 11 bases, the J end lost 1 base, and 20 bases lay between the germline ends.

The rearrangement uses TRBV11-2 and TRBJ1-6; D remains ambiguous. V was shortened by 6 bases and J by 9 bases, with 15 bases between the two germline ends. This CDR3 has 14 residues. Germline lookup yields CDR1 SGHAT and CDR2 FQNNGV. The DNA of the CDR3 is TGTGCCAGCAGAACACCCGGGCCCCCTTCACCCCTCCACTTT. This codes for CASRTPGPPSPLHF.

The V call is TRBV6-7, the J call TRBJ2-7; 9 bases align to TRBD1. TRBV6-7 is noted as an ORF with a role that remains uncertain. This CDR3 comprises 15 residues. With 9 bases clipped from V and 6 bases from J, the junction kept 15 bases outside the gene matches. The CDR3 is CASPVQGARVCEQYF. The CDR3 DNA reads as TGTGCCAGTCCGGTACAGGGGGCGCGGGTGTGCGAGCAGTACTTC.

The J gene is TRBJ2-3, the V gene TRBV11-2; D possibly corresponds to TRBD1 (6 bases). Germline V gene lookup returns CDR1 SGHAT and CDR2 FQNNGV. The CDR3 runs 15 residues. V was pared by 1 base and J by 2 bases, with 10 bases between. The CDR3 is CASSLGGQPTDTQYF. CDR3 coding DNA: TGTGCCAGCAGCTTAGGTGGACAGCCCACAGATACGCAGTATTTT.

The chain combines TRBV5-1 with TRBJ1-1; D gene uncertain. The CDR3 is 14 amino acids. V was clipped by 2 bases and J by 2 bases, with 10 bases between them. Germline CDR1 SGHRS, CDR2 YFSETQ. Here the CDR3 reads CASSFDGLNTEAFF. Here the CDR3 DNA reads TGCGCCAGCAGCTTTGATGGGTTAAACACTGAAGCTTTCTTT.

This rearrangement joins TRBV29-1 to TRBJ2-7, with D unresolved. Looked up from germline, CDR1 is SQVTM and CDR2 is ANQGSEA. CDR3 length: 14 residues. Trimming stripped 6 bases from V and 2 bases from J, with 17 bases between. CDR3 nucleotide sequence: TGCAGCGTGGACCCCGACTCGGCTACCTACGAGCAGTACTTC. Amino acids: CSVDPDSATYEQYF.